Each of the 22 T cell receptor beta chains below was sequenced from the same sample in a study of monozygotic twins with inflammatory bowel disease. Following a re-call of the 5' RACE reads, TCRdb has one entry per CDR3 protein and lacks DNA. Its table records 330,000 or so distinct CDR3 sequences. Sequenced: blood. Receptor source: a human donor with ulcerative colitis or Crohn's disease, or a healthy co-twin of an affected twin (not recorded which).

V usage is TRBV5-1 and J usage is TRBJ2-7; no DNA is available, so the TRBD2 call from TCRdb remains unchecked. This CDR3 has 15 amino acids. Germline lookup yields CDR1 SGHRS and CDR2 YFSETQ. The CDR3 reads CASSLWAGESYEQYF.

CDR3 amino acids: CASSELGGGSYEQYF. This rearrangement joins TRBV2 to TRBJ2-7. CDR3 length: 15 residues. CDR1 is SNHLY, CDR2 FYNNEI, per germline.

The CDR3 protein is CASSLNSGGQPQHF. This rearrangement joins TRBV5-1 to TRBJ1-5. The CDR3 consists of 14 residues. The V gene's germline CDR1 is SGHRS and CDR2 YFSETQ.

The V gene is TRBV10-3, the J gene TRBJ2-7. The CDR3 runs 12 residues. The germline CDR1 and CDR2 sequences are ENHRY and SYGVKD. The chain's CDR3 is CAISKGSHEQYF.

V is TRBV4-1 and J is TRBJ2-2. Germline-derived CDR1 and CDR2 are MGHRA and YSYEKL. This CDR3 contains 15 residues. The chain's CDR3 is CASSPLRANTGELFF.

The chain employs TRBV18 and TRBJ1-4; the D gene TCRdb calls, TRBD1, cannot be checked with no DNA. The CDR3 totals 13 residues. Germline values: CDR1 KGHSH, CDR2 LQKENI. The chain's CDR3 is CASSPKRGEKLFF.

The chain recombines TRBV29-1 with TRBJ1-4. CDR1 and CDR2 (germline): SQVTM, ANQGSEA. This CDR3 contains 13 residues. The CDR3 spells CSVPGGDGEKLFF.

The chain couples TRBV5-6 to TRBJ2-7. The CDR3 has 14 residues. Germline CDR1 and CDR2: SGHDT and YYEEEE. CDR3 sequence: CASSLEPKDGEQYF.

This chain uses TRBV10-3 with TRBJ2-1. Germline CDR1 reads ENHRY; CDR2 reads SYGVKD. This CDR3 has 13 residues. This CDR3 is CAISGTVYNEQFF.

The genes are TRBV20-1 and TRBJ2-1; TCRdb selects TRBD2, and the lack of DNA leaves this call unchecked. The CDR3 sequence is 12 residues long. Germline CDR1 reads DFQATT; CDR2 reads SNEGSKA (reference sequence). CDR3 protein: CSAPGLYNEQFF.

The chain employs TRBV9 and TRBJ2-7. The CDR3 is made up of 14 amino acids. The germline V gene has CDR1 SGDLS and CDR2 YYNGEE. The CDR3 sequence is CASSVGSTSYEQYF.

The rearrangement uses TRBV20-1 and TRBJ2-7; the TCRdb call, TRBD2, lacks DNA for checking. Germline V CDR1 and CDR2: DFQATT, SNEGSKA (reference sequence). The CDR3 runs to 15 residues. The chain's CDR3 is CSGMGVAGLGNEQYF.

The V call is TRBV20-1, the J call TRBJ2-1; no DNA is available, so the TRBD2 call from TCRdb remains unchecked. Germline CDR1 reads DFQATT; CDR2 reads SNEGSKA (reference sequence). The CDR3 runs 15 residues. Here the CDR3 reads CSARDWGTSDNEQFF.

The chain combines TRBV27 with TRBJ2-1. This CDR3 is 14 amino acids long. Germline CDR1 is MNHEY and CDR2 is SMNVEV (reference sequence). Here the CDR3 reads CASSLWTRNNEQFF.

The chain carries TRBV6-2 or TRBV6-3 and TRBJ1-2; TCRdb calls TRBD1, which cannot be checked without DNA. The CDR3 spans 13 residues. Germline V lookup: CDR1 MNHEY, CDR2 SVGEGT. CDR3 region: CASSYEGDYGYTF.

J is TRBJ1-2 and V is TRBV6-5. The germline V gene encodes CDR1 MNHEY and CDR2 SVGAGI. The CDR3 has 15 residues. The CDR3 protein is CASSYSSTGLYGYTF.

The V call is TRBV5-1, the J call TRBJ2-1; TCRdb selects TRBD2, and the lack of DNA leaves this call unchecked. This CDR3 is built from 17 residues. Germline values: CDR1 SGHRS, CDR2 YFSETQ. This chain's CDR3 is CASSLDGLADEKREQFF.

This rearrangement joins TRBV5-6 to TRBJ1-6; TCRdb names TRBD1, which stays unverified in the absence of DNA. CDR1 is SGHDT and CDR2 is YYEEEE in the germline V gene. This CDR3 spans 15 amino acids. The CDR3 spells CASSRRGHGNSPLHF.

The J gene is TRBJ2-5, the V gene TRBV20-1; TCRdb's D call, TRBD1, is unchecked because there is no DNA. Looked up from germline, CDR1 is DFQATT and CDR2 is SNEGSKA (reference sequence). The CDR3 length is 13 residues. The CDR3 is CSAVRPGQETQYF.

The rearrangement uses TRBV14 and TRBJ2-3. Germline-derived CDR1 and CDR2 are SGHDN and FVKESK. The CDR3 length is 15 residues. The CDR3 sequence is CASSQGLFYTDTQYF. The full variable domain, rest sourced from reference TRBV14 and TRBJ2-3, is EAGVTQFPSHSVIEKGQTVTLRCDPISGHDNLYWYRRVMGKEIKFLLHFVKESKQDESGMPNNRFLAERTGGTYSTLKVQPAELEDSGVYFCASSQGLFYTDTQYFGPGTRLTVL.

CDR3: CASSSKGGTTDTQYF. The chain carries TRBV12-3 or TRBV12-4 and TRBJ2-3; TCRdb's D call, TRBD2, is unchecked because there is no DNA. CDR3 length equals 15 residues.

This sequence joins TRBV18 and TRBJ2-7; TCRdb lists TRBD1, though no DNA is available to test this call. The CDR3 consists of 14 residues. Germline CDR1 is KGHSH and CDR2 is LQKENI. CDR3 protein: CASSQQGIAYEQYF.